Listed here is a single T cell receptor beta chain. Its antigen is not known. Relative to the germline gene, one junction end is altered; a read error may explain this. The data were obtained in a study of tumor and adjacent non-tumor tissue in lung cancer. About the research overall: Aged about 30 to 85 years, patients included nine to eleven men and about 5 women with stage I to III disease. Some 4.2 million productive TCRbeta reads were obtained per sample on average.

This CDR3 is built from 15 residues. The V gene's germline CDR1 is ENHRY and CDR2 SYGVKD. Three rounds of nested PCR, following a modified ARM-PCR protocol, produced the TCRbeta library. TCRdb recomputed calls from the multiplex PCR reads with MiXCR, one row per CDR3 protein. The sample lists tens of thousands of distinct CDR3 sequences; around 65% were seen once. This sample's RNA came from whole unsorted tissue. The normal lung tissue was taken more than 3 cm from the tumor edge. The study, taken as a whole, reports: Compared with tumor, normal lung showed significantly lower TCR diversity. Normal lung showed higher cumulative top 100 clone frequency than tumor.

The gene calls are TRBV10-3 and TRBJ2-2; D possibly corresponds to TRBD1 (6 bases). Sequencing was carried out using distant non-tumor lung tissue. This receptor was obtained from a woman in her forties or fifties with non-small cell lung cancer. The DNA for the CDR3 is TGTGCCATTCGTCCCGGGACATGGATCACCGGGGTGCTGTTTTTT. This encodes CAIRPGTWITGVLFF.